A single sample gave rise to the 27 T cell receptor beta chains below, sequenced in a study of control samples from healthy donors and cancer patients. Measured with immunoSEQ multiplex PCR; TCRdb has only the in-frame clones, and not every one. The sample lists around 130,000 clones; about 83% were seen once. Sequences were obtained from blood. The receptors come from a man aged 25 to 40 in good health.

CDR3: CASSVRGPANSPLHF. The CDR3, as DNA: TGTGCCAGCAGTGTCAGGGGGCCCGCTAATTCACCCCTCCACTTT. J is TRBJ1-6 and V is TRBV25-1, with 8 bases matching TRBD1. Losses at the gene ends were 4 bases for V and 6 bases for J; bases not matched to a gene: 5. The CDR3 has 15 amino acids. Germline lookup yields CDR1 MGHDK and CDR2 SYGVNS.

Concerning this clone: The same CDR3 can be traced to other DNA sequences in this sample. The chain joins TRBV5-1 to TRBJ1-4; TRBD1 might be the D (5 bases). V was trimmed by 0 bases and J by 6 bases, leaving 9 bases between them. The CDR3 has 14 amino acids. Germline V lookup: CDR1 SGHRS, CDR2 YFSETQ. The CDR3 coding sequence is TGCGCCAGCAGCTTGGCAGGGCTTGATGAAAAACTGTTTTTT. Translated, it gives CASSLAGLDEKLFF. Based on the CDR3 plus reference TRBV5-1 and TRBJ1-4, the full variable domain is KAGVTQTPRYLIKTRGQQVTLSCSPISGHRSVSWYQQTPGQGLQFLFEYFSETQRNKGNFPGRFSGRQFSNSRSEMNVSTLELGDSALYLCASSLAGLDEKLFFGSGTQLSVL.

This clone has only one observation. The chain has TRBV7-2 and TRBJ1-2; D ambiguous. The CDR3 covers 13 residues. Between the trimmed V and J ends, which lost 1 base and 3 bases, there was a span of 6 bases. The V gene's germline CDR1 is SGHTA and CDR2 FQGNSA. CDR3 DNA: TGTGCCAGCAGCTTAGGCGGGGACTATGGCTACACCTTC. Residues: CASSLGGDYGYTF.

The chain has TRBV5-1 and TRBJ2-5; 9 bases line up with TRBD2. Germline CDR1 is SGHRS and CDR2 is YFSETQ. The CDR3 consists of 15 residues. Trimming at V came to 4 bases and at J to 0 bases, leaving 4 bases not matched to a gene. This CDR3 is CASSIAGAYQETQYF. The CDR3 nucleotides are TGCGCCAGCAGCATAGCGGGGGCGTACCAAGAGACCCAGTACTTC. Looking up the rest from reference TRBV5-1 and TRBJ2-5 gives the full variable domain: KAGVTQTPRYLIKTRGQQVTLSCSPISGHRSVSWYQQTPGQGLQFLFEYFSETQRNKGNFPGRFSGRQFSNSRSEMNVSTLELGDSALYLCASSIAGAYQETQYFGPGTRLLVL.

The CDR3 spells CASSLDRPGKTSETQYF. CDR3 bases: TGTGCCAGCAGCTTAGATAGGCCCGGTAAAACTTCAGAGACCCAGTACTTC. The genes are TRBV11-2 and TRBJ2-5; D not resolved. The germline V and J ends were trimmed by 0 bases and 4 bases, with 18 bases remaining between them. The CDR3 covers 17 residues. Per the germline V gene, CDR1 is SGHAT and CDR2 is FQNNGV.

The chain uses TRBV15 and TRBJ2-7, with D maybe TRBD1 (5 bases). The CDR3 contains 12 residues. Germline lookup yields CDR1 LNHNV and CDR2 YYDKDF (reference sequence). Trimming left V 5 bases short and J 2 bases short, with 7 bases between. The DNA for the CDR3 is TGTGCCACCAGCGCCAGGGCCTACGAGCAGTACGTC. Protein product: CATSARAYEQYV.

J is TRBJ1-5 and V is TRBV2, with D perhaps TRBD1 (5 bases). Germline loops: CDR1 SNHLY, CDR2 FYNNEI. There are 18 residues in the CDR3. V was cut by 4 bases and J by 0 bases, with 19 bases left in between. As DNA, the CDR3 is TGTGCCAGCAGTGCGACAGTTACCGGGCTCTATAGCAATCAGCCCCAGCATTTT. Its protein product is CASSATVTGLYSNQPQHF.

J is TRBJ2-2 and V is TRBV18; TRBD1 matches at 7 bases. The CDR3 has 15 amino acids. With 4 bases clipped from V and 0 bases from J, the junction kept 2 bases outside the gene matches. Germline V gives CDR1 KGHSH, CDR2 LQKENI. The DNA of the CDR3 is TGTGCCAGCTCACAAGGACAGGCGAACACCGGGGAGCTGTTTTTT. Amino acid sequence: CASSQGQANTGELFF.

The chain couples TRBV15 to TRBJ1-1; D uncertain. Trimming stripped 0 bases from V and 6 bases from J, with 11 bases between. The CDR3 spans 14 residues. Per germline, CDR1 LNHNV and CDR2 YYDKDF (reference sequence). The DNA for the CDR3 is TGTGCCACCAGCAGAGATATTACAGCTCCTGAAGCTTTCTTT. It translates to CATSRDITAPEAFF.

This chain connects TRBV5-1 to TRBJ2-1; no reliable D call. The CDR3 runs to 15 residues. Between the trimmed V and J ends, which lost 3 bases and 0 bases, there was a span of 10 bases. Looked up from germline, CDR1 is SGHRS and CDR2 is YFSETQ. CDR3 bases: TGCGCCAGCAGCTCAATCGCTGACTCCTACAATGAGCAGTTCTTC. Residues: CASSSIADSYNEQFF.

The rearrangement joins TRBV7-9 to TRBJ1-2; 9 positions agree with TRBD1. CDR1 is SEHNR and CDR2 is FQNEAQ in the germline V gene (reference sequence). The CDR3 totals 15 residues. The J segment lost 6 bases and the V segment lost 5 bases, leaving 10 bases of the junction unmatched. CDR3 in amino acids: CASSLDRDRVDGYTF. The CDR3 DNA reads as TGTGCCAGCAGCCTCGATAGGGACAGGGTGGATGGCTACACCTTC.

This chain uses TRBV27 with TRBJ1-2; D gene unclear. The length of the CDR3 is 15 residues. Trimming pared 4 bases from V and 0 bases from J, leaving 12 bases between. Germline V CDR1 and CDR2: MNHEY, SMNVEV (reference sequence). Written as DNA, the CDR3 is TGTGCCAGCAGTTCCCGGGGAGCCGCTAACTATGGCTACACCTTC. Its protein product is CASSSRGAANYGYTF.

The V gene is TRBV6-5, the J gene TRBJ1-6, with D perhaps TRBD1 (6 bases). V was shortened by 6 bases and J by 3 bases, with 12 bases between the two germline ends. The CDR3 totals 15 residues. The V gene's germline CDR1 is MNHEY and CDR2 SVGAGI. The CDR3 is CASRGPGVYNSPLHF. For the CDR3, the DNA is TGTGCCAGCAGGGGACCAGGGGTCTATAATTCACCCCTCCACTTT.

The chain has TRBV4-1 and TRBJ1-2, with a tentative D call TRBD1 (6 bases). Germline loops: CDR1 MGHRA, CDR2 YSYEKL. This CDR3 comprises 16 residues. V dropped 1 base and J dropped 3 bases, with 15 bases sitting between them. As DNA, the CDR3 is TGCGCCAGCAGCCAAGGCGGCCGGGGGGGCGACTATGGCTACACCTTC. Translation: CASSQGGRGGDYGYTF.

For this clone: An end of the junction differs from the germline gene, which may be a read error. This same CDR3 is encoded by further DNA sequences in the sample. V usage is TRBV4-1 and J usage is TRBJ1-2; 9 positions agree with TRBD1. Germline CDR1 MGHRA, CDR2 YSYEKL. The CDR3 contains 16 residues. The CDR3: CASCQGWGGQGEGYTF. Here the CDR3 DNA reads TGCGCCAGCTGCCAAGGTTGGGGGGGACAGGGTGAAGGCTACACCTTC.

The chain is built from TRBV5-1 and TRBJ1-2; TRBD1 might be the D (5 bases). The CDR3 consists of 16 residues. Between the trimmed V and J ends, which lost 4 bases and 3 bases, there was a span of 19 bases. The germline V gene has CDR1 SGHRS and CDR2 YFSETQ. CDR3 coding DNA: TGCGCCAGCAGCACCGGACAAACCCTGCAGGACTATGGCTACACCTTC. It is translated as CASSTGQTLQDYGYTF. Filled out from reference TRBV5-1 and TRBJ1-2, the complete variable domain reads KAGVTQTPRYLIKTRGQQVTLSCSPISGHRSVSWYQQTPGQGLQFLFEYFSETQRNKGNFPGRFSGRQFSNSRSEMNVSTLELGDSALYLCASSTGQTLQDYGYTFGSGTRLTVV.

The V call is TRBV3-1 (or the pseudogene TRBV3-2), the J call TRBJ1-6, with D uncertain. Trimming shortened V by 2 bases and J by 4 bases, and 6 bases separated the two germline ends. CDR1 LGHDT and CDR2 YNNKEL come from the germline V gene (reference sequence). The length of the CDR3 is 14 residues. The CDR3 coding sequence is TGTGCCAGCAGCCAAATACAGTATAATTCACCCCTCCACTTT. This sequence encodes CASSQIQYNSPLHF.

This CDR3 is CAWRGDSPYGYTF. For the CDR3, the DNA is TGTGCCTGGAGGGGTGACAGCCCCTATGGCTACACCTTC. The gene calls are TRBV30 and TRBJ1-2; D is possibly TRBD1 (5 bases). Germline V gene lookup returns CDR1 GTSNPN and CDR2 SVGIG (reference sequence). With 3 bases removed from V and 4 bases from J, the gap between germline ends came to 12 bases. The CDR3 runs 13 residues.

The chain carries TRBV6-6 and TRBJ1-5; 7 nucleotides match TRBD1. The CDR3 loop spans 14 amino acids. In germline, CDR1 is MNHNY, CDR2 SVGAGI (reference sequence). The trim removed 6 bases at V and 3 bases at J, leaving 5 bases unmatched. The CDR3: CASSRDSPNQPQHF. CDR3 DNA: TGTGCCAGCAGCCGGGACAGCCCCAATCAGCCCCAGCATTTT.

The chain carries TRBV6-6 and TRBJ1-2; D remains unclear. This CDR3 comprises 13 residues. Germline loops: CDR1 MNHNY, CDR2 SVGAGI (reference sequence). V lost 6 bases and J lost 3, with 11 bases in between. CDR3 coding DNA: TGTGCCAGCAGGCCAGAATGGGACTATGGCTACACCTTC. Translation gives CASRPEWDYGYTF.

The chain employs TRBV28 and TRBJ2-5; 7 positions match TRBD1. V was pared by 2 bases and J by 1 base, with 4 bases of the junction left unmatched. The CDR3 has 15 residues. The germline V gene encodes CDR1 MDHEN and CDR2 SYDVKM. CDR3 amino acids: CASSLRGHTQETQYF. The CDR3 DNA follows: TGTGCCAGCAGTTTAAGGGGGCATACCCAAGAGACCCAGTACTTC.

CDR3 in DNA: TGTGCCAGCAGACCGGGCTCGGGGGTGTCCTACGAGCAGTACGTC. Residues: CASRPGSGVSYEQYV. The chain carries TRBV6-5 and TRBJ2-7, with a possible D match to TRBD2 (6 bases). V shed 6 bases and J shed 1 base, with 16 bases lying between them. CDR3 length equals 15 residues. Germline CDR1 and CDR2: MNHEY and SVGAGI.

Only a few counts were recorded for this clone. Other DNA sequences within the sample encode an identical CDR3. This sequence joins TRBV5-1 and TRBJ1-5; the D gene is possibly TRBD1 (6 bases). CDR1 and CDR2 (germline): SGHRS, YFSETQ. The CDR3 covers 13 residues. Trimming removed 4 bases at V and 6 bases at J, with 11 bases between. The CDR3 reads CASSLQGGQPQHF. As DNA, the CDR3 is TGCGCCAGCAGCCTACAGGGAGGTCAGCCCCAGCATTTT.

The CDR3 coding sequence is TGTGCCAGTAGTACGGGGACTTCAACCAATGAGCAGTTCTTC. It yields the protein CASSTGTSTNEQFF. This chain links TRBV19 with TRBJ2-1; a weak D match, TRBD2 (6 bases). The V end lost 4 bases, the J end lost 6 bases, and 13 bases lay between the germline ends. In germline, CDR1 is LNHDA, CDR2 SQIVND (reference sequence). The CDR3 has 14 amino acids.

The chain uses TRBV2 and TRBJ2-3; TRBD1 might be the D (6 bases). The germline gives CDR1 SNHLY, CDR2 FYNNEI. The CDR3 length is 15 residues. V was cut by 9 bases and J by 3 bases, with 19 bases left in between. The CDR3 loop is CASTRNRVRTDTQYF. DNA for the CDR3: TGTGCCAGTACTAGAAACAGGGTCAGGACAGATACGCAGTATTTT.

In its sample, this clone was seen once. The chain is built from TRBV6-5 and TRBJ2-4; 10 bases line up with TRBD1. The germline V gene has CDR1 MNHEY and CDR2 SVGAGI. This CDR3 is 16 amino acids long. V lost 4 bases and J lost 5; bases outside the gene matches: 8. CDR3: CASSSLTGGDQNIQYF. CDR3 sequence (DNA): TGTGCCAGCAGTTCCCTGACAGGGGGCGATCAAAACATTCAGTACTTC.

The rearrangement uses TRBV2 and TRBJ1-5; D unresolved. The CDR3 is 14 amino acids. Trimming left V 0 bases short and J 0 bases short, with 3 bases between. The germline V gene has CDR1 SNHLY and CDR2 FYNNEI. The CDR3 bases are TGTGCCAGCAGTGAAGCCTTTAGCAATCAGCCCCAGCATTTT. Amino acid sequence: CASSEAFSNQPQHF. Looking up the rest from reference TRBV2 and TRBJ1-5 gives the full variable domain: EPEVTQTPSHQVTQMGQEVILRCVPISNHLYFYWYRQILGQKVEFLVSFYNNEISEKSEIFDDQFSVERPDGSNFTLKIRSTKLEDSAMYFCASSEAFSNQPQHFGDGTRLSIL.